The text below deals with one T cell receptor (beta chain). This entry comes from a study of blood T cell repertoires in COVID-19. Seattle enrolled patients during active infection and tracked them longitudinally. In the original workflow: Reference gene primer amplification gave nucleated cell count estimates. This table comes from immunoSEQ multiplex PCR, and its TCRdb copy is limited to in-frame clones, with some not included. The V and J calls and clone size come from that table; D and trimming were worked out from the DNA. The repertoire consists of 150,000 to 200,000 clones, with about nine tenths occurring once and the leading ten covering about 4.8%. The CDR3 extends over 12 amino acids. V was trimmed by 7 bases and J by 6 bases, leaving 13 bases between them. Germline V gives CDR1 SQVTM, CDR2 ANQGSEA.

The source is a young man with COVID-19, enrolled during active disease. Sequences were obtained from peripheral blood. The rearrangement joins TRBV29-1 to TRBJ2-4; TRBD2 is a possible D gene (6 bases). CDR3 in amino acids: CSGRDSGNIQYF. CDR3 DNA: TGCAGCGGCCGGGACTCCGGAAACATTCAGTACTTC. The full variable domain, its missing parts supplied by reference TRBV29-1 and TRBJ2-4, is SAVISQKPSRDICQRGTSLTIQCQVDSQVTMMFWYRQQPGQSLTLIATANQGSEATYESGFVIDKFPISRPNLTFSTLTVSNMSPEDSSIYLCSGRDSGNIQYFGAGTRLSVL.